Here is one T cell receptor (beta chain) with its context. Its antigen remains undetermined. No much larger clone exists at a distance of one base, and base qualities are not known. These data are taken from a study of T cell responses to AZD1222 COVID-19 vaccine (dated by TCRdb to about 2021). As for the study more broadly: AZD1222 recipients whose second dose came at about 4 weeks and those whose second dose came at about 12 weeks were combined into one group, since spike-specific TCR depth and breadth did not differ between the two schedules. TCR sequencing was performed for fewer than 250 trial participants, of whom about 200 were given two doses of AZD1222 and 26 were given two doses of MenACWY control vaccine. Enrollment into the trials was organized by age into subgroups of 18-55, 56-69 and 70-plus years, and those subgroups contained about 160, 30 and 59 TCR-sequenced participants, respectively. The full study reports these points: Conclusions about previously exposed vaccinees are limited because only five to seven AZD1222 recipients were SARS-CoV-2 seropositive at baseline. CD4 TCRs associated with the vaccine covered the entire spike protein, and the dominant responses were in regions 160-218 and 743-854. Reportedly, almost half of the unique spike-specific TCRs recognized epitopes lying outside the regions that are mutated in the B.1.351 and B.1.1.7 variants. Most participants were white British and females outnumbered males, and the authors suggested that clonal diversity may have been underestimated. The 56-69-year group was small, and its depth increase did not reach significance, likely because of low power. No day 14 peak-response samples were available, so repertoires were characterized only after the peak T cell response. Spike-specific TCR breadth and depth rose significantly after two AZD1222 doses compared with day 0 and with MenACWY recipients.

Looking up the germline V gene yields CDR1 SGDLS and CDR2 YYNGEE. V loses 4 bases at its end and J loses 2 bases; junction bases beyond the gene matches: 12. The CDR3 has 16 amino acids, counting the end cysteine and phenylalanine. Just CDR3 DNA is preserved here, 48 bases in frame from base 1. Interpreted using the paper, the time point label stands for: baseline before first vaccination. The vaccinee samples were drawn from two UK trials, COV001 and COV002, one of which was a single-blind randomized controlled phase 2/3 trial testing AZD1222 (ChAdOx1 nCoV-19) in healthy adults. Trial participant PBMC samples were collected at day 0 and day 28 after the second dose for TCRbeta chain sequencing. The CDR3 regions of human TCRbeta chains were analyzed by immunosequencing. As for how the authors treated the data: Repertoire TCRs were matched against a reference library of SARS-CoV-2-specific TCRs generated with the MIRA antigen-specificity platform. Breadth meant the fraction of unique TCRs that were SARS-CoV-2-associated, whereas depth meant the fraction of total T cells that were SARS-CoV-2-associated. Each spike-specific TCR was assigned to its reactive spike region and to a CD4 or CD8 class using the MIRA data. Log10-transformed breadth and depth values were compared by one-way ANOVA with Sidak's multiple comparisons tests. TCRdb provides this immuneACCESS table in a form limited to in-frame rearrangements. Some clones are lacking; in checked studies, under half of them reflect an unresolved V gene, and why the rest are absent is not known. V, J and clone size derive from that table, while D and trimming were established from the DNA sequence. The sample table shows approximately 150,000 clones, and 85% to 90% are seen once. The ten largest clones capture 1.6% of the sample.

The source material was peripheral blood, sampled on day 0 of AZD1222 vaccination. The receptor comes from an adult in good health. The chain uses TRBV9 and TRBJ2-7; 7 bases in between match TRBD1. The DNA is as follows: TGTGCCAGCAGCCCGCAATCCGGGACAGAAACCTACGAGCAGTACTTC. This codes for CASSPQSGTETYEQYF.